This TCR beta chain stems from a study of blood T cell repertoires in COVID-19. Source study methods: Reference gene primer amplification gave estimated nucleated cell counts. Sequencing was performed with immunoSEQ multiplex PCR; in TCRdb, only in-frame clones are kept and a portion is missing. V, J and clone size derive from that table, while D and trimming were established from the DNA sequence. The top ten clones hold approximately 1.2% of a sample with about 300,000 clones, over 70% of them seen once. Sample: peripheral blood. This receptor was taken from a woman aged 50 to 65 with acute or convalescent COVID-19.

The CDR3 bases are TGTGCCAGCATAGCAGCTAGCACAGATACGCAGTATTTT. Translating it yields CASIAASTDTQYF. The chain recombines TRBV27 with TRBJ2-3, with D unclear. Trimming cost V 7 bases and J 0 bases, with 8 bases left between them. CDR3 length: 13 residues. Germline V gene lookup returns CDR1 MNHEY and CDR2 SMNVEV (reference sequence).